A selection of T cell receptor beta chains follows, all from one sample in a study of Graves' ophthalmopathy and Graves' hyperthyroidism. TCRdb recomputed calls from the multiplex PCR reads with MiXCR, one row per CDR3 protein. The sample lists about 590,000 distinct CDR3 sequences; less than 40% were seen once. Sequences were obtained from peripheral blood or thyroid tissue (not recorded which). These receptors originate from an adult man with Graves' hyperthyroidism. The CDR3 runs from the conserved cysteine through the conserved F or W. The D gene is left open where the match is weak. Size is stated for part of the rows, as once, few or many counts, or as a class when the clone is expanded.

v_call	j_call	clone_size	d_call	cdr3_aa	cdr3_nt
TRBV25-1	TRBJ1-6	-	TRBD1	CARWSRDRDSPLHF	TGTGCCAGATGGTCCCGGGACAGAGATTCACCCCTCCACTTT
TRBV6-6	TRBJ1-6	many	TRBD1	CASSYISGTGGSPLHF	TGTGCCAGCAGTTACATCTCCGGGACAGGGGGATCACCCCTCCACTTT
TRBV12-3/TRBV12-4	TRBJ2-7	many	-	CASSLYGQTYEQYF	TGTGCCAGCAGTTTGTATGGACAAACCTACGAGCAGTACTTC
TRBV19	TRBJ2-7	many	-	CASVGRNYEQYF	TGTGCCAGTGTCGGCAGGAACTACGAGCAGTACTTC
TRBV30	TRBJ2-2	-	-	CAWSPGANTGELFF	TGTGCCTGGAGTCCGGGGGCGAACACCGGGGAGCTGTTTTTT
TRBV2	TRBJ1-2	-	-	CASKDGGPYGYTF	TGTGCCAGCAAGGATGGGGGACCCTATGGCTACACCTTC
TRBV30	TRBJ1-1	few	-	CAWKKGHRATEAFF	TGTGCCTGGAAAAAGGGCCACAGGGCTACTGAAGCTTTCTTT
TRBV7-3	TRBJ2-5	many	TRBD2	CASSHAGEETQYF	TGTGCCAGCAGCCATGCGGGGGAAGAGACCCAGTACTTC
TRBV7-2	TRBJ2-3	-	-	CASSSTSSTDTQYF	TGTGCCAGCAGCTCGACCTCTAGCACAGATACGCAGTATTTT
TRBV20-1	TRBJ2-5	-	-	CSARDYLQETQYF	TGCAGTGCTAGGGACTATCTTCAAGAGACCCAGTACTTC
TRBV7-9	TRBJ2-5	many	-	CASSLGTIGVTQYF	TGTGCCAGCAGCTTAGGGACAATCGGGGTGACCCAGTACTTC
TRBV30	TRBJ2-6	-	-	CVYAGANVLTF	TGTGTTTACGCTGGGGCCAACGTCCTGACTTTC
TRBV2	TRBJ1-2	many	-	CASSPRQNYGYTF	TGTGCCAGCTCACCCAGACAGAACTATGGCTACACCTTC
TRBV7-6	TRBJ2-7	many	-	CASSLEGSTYEQYF	TGTGCCAGCAGCTTGGAGGGTTCGACTTACGAGCAGTACTTC
TRBV20-1	TRBJ2-3	-	-	CSASLAGPSTDTQYF	TGCAGTGCTAGTCTCGCAGGGCCAAGCACAGATACGCAGTATTTT
TRBV10-2	TRBJ1-2	-	TRBD1	CASSVSGTGYGYTF	TGCGCCAGCAGTGTGTCGGGGACAGGGTATGGCTACACCTTC
TRBV10-1	TRBJ1-2	-	-	CASSESGGIMNYGYTF	TGCGCCAGCAGTGAGTCGGGAGGAATAATGAACTATGGCTACACCTTC
TRBV12-3/TRBV12-4	TRBJ1-3	-	-	CASGQSSGNTIYF	TGTGCCAGTGGACAGAGCTCTGGAAACACCATATATTTT
TRBV11-3	TRBJ2-7	many	-	CASSRTWGYVQYF	TGTGCCAGCAGTCGTACGTGGGGATACGTGCAGTACTTC
TRBV9	TRBJ2-5	many	-	CASSVAGVKETQYF	TGTGCCAGCAGCGTAGCGGGAGTAAAAGAGACCCAGTACTTC
TRBV7-9	TRBJ2-7	many	TRBD1	CASSLTGGISYEQYF	TGTGCCAGCAGCTTAACAGGGGGCATCTCCTACGAGCAGTACTTC
TRBV24-1	TRBJ1-5	many	-	CATSDGDKPYQPQHF	TGTGCCACCAGTGATGGCGACAAACCTTATCAGCCCCAGCATTTT
TRBV9	TRBJ1-1	-	-	CASSVSPMNTEAFF	TGTGCCAGCAGCGTTAGTCCCATGAACACTGAAGCTTTCTTT
TRBV4-1	TRBJ2-5	few	TRBD2	CASSQLFTSGRGEETQYF	TGCGCCAGCAGCCAACTCTTCACTAGCGGGAGGGGAGAGGAGACCCAGTACTTC
TRBV29-1	TRBJ2-7	many	TRBD2	CSVAGTSGNYEQYF	TGCAGCGTCGCTGGGACTAGCGGTAATTACGAGCAGTACTTC
TRBV7-2	TRBJ2-1	-	-	CASNLLHEQFF	TGTGCCAGCAACCTTTTGCATGAGCAGTTCTTC
TRBV12-3/TRBV12-4	TRBJ2-4	-	-	CASRPDQGGIQYF	TGTGCCAGCAGACCGGACCAAGGAGGCATTCAGTACTTC
TRBV10-3	TRBJ1-2	many	-	CAISESRIGGYTF	TGTGCCATCAGTGAGTCTCGTATAGGAGGCTACACCTTC
TRBV12-3/TRBV12-4	TRBJ1-1	-	-	CASGISTGHTEAFF	TGTGCCAGCGGAATCTCCACAGGGCACACTGAAGCTTTCTTT
TRBV5-4	TRBJ2-2	many	-	CASSQTRSTGELFF	TGTGCCAGCAGCCAAACTAGGAGCACCGGGGAGCTGTTTTTT
TRBV6-1	TRBJ2-7	many	-	CASRAANYEQYF	TGTGCCAGCAGGGCGGCGAACTACGAGCAGTACTTC
TRBV10-3	TRBJ2-5	-	-	CAISEDGAGAQETQYF	TGTGCCATCAGTGAGGATGGGGCAGGGGCACAAGAGACCCAGTACTTC
TRBV4-1	TRBJ1-6	many	-	CASSQDFPDVNSPLHF	TGCGCCAGCAGCCAAGACTTCCCGGATGTTAATTCACCCCTCCACTTT
TRBV6-5	TRBJ2-3	-	-	CASSYPDSSDTQYF	TGTGCCAGCAGTTACCCCGACAGTTCAGATACGCAGTATTTT
TRBV10-3	TRBJ1-1	many	TRBD1	CAISESGSGGDTEAFF	TGTGCCATCAGTGAGTCGGGTTCAGGGGGCGACACTGAAGCTTTCTTT
TRBV20-1	TRBJ2-1	-	TRBD2	CSARAPPHLAGGYNEQFF	TGCAGTGCTAGAGCCCCCCCACACTTAGCGGGGGGATACAATGAGCAGTTCTTC
TRBV2	TRBJ1-1	many	-	CASSGSGRVDTEAFF	TGTGCCAGCAGTGGTTCTGGCAGGGTCGACACTGAAGCTTTCTTT
TRBV29-1	TRBJ1-3	-	-	CSLPGTGNTIYF	TGCAGCTTGCCCGGGACCGGAAACACCATATATTTT